This TCR beta chain was recovered during a study of blood T cell repertoires in COVID-19. Turning to the study itself: Donors in the United States, Italy and Spain gave samples during acute or convalescent COVID-19.

Trimming pared 0 bases from V and 1 base from J, leaving 8 bases between. CDR1 and CDR2 from the germline V gene are SGHRS and YFSETQ. The CDR3 runs 14 residues. Everyone who took part was roughly 18 to 90 years old, and they came from about two dozen US areas. Cohorts were based on clinical histories the participants reported. The data were produced by immunoSEQ multiplex PCR, yet TCRdb's version contains in-frame clones alone and is incomplete. There are about 270,000 clones in the sample; roughly 93% occur only once, and about 2.5% lies in the top ten. The chain has TRBV5-1 and TRBJ2-7, with D perhaps matching TRBD2 (5 bases). Source material: PBMCs or T cells enriched from blood (not recorded which). The TCR originated in a woman aged 40 to 49 with acute COVID-19. The CDR3 reads CASSLVPGSYEQYF. The CDR3 DNA reads as TGCGCCAGCAGCTTGGTTCCGGGGTCCTACGAGCAGTACTTC.